The next 24 T cell receptor beta chains were all read from a single sample in a study of T cell repertoires in cytomegalovirus infection. Via MiXCR, TCRdb re-called the reads, giving one row per CDR3 protein. The sample includes a few hundred thousand distinct CDR3 sequences, roughly 15% of them seen just once. Sequencing was performed on PBMCs. The source of these receptors is a human donor in good health (CMV status not recorded). Some clones in this sample may be carry-over from other donors' samples.

As for this clonotype: Mismatch with germline at one junction end may stem from a read error. This chain joins TRBV5-3 and TRBJ2-1; D may match TRBD1 or TRBD2 (5 bases each). TRBV5-3 belongs to the ORF category, with a function that is uncertain. CDR3 length equals 15 residues. The CDR3 spells CASSLYPGTNNEQFF. For the CDR3, the DNA is TGTGCCAGCAGCTTATACCCCGGGACCAACAATGAGCAGTTCTTC.

As for this clonotype: This may be a read error, as it is one base from a much larger clone. This rearrangement joins TRBV7-3 to TRBJ2-2, with a possible D match to TRBD2 (5 bases). Germline V gene lookup returns CDR1 SGHTA and CDR2 FQGTGA. The length of the CDR3 is 14 residues. CDR3 loop: CASSLLSSVGVLFF. The CDR3 DNA follows: TGTGCCAGCAGCTTACTCTCCTCAGTCGGGGTGCTGTTTTTT.

This chain joins TRBV12-3 or TRBV12-4 and TRBJ1-2; D is unresolved. V was trimmed by 3 bases and J by 4 bases, leaving 12 bases between them. The CDR3 covers 14 residues. The CDR3 reads CASSFPGRSYGYTF. CDR3 nucleotide sequence: TGTGCCAGCAGTTTTCCGGGTCGAAGCTATGGCTACACCTTC.

This clonotype occurred many times. The chain employs TRBV7-2 and TRBJ2-7, with D unclear. The CDR3 loop spans 16 amino acids. The V end was cut by 5 bases, the J end by 5 bases, with 22 bases between. The germline V gene has CDR1 SGHTA and CDR2 FQGNSA. The DNA for the CDR3 is TGTGCCAGCAGCCTATCCTTTAATCGAGACAAGAACGAGCAGTACTTC. It yields the protein CASSLSFNRDKNEQYF.

This clonotype was counted many times. The chain carries TRBV7-9 and TRBJ2-5; 7 nucleotides line up with TRBD1. Per the germline V gene, CDR1 is SEHNR and CDR2 is FQNEAQ (reference sequence). This CDR3 region has 15 residues. The trim removed 5 bases at V and 1 base at J, leaving 7 bases unmatched. CDR3 region: CASSLGQAFQETQYF. The CDR3 coding sequence is TGTGCCAGCAGCCTAGGACAGGCCTTCCAAGAGACCCAGTACTTC. Filled out from reference TRBV7-9 and TRBJ2-5, the complete variable domain reads DTGVSQNPRHKITKRGQNVTFRCDPISEHNRLYWYRQTLGQGPEFLTYFQNEAQLEKSRLLSDRFSAERPKGSFSTLEIQRTEQGDSAMYLCASSLGQAFQETQYFGPGTRLLVL.

This clonotype was found a few times. V and J are TRBV4-1 and TRBJ1-2, with D tentatively TRBD1 (6 bases). Trimming cost V 0 bases and J 2 bases, with 13 bases left between them. This CDR3 is 16 amino acids long. Germline assignment: CDR1 MGHRA and CDR2 YSYEKL. CDR3 sequence reads: CASSQDLQGINYGYTF. CDR3 nucleotide sequence: TGCGCCAGCAGCCAAGATCTGCAGGGGATCAACTATGGCTACACCTTC.

At least ten counts were recorded for this clonotype. The chain couples TRBV14 to TRBJ2-1, with TRBD1 as a possible D gene (6 bases). Germline V gene sequence: CDR1 SGHDN, CDR2 FVKESK. The CDR3 spans 16 residues. V lost 3 bases and J 4 bases, leaving 16 bases between the germline ends. CDR3 sequence reads: CASSHGMQGLYNEQFF. The CDR3, as DNA: TGTGCCAGCAGCCACGGGATGCAGGGGCTATACAATGAGCAGTTCTTC.

V usage is TRBV7-2 and J usage is TRBJ2-1; a weak D match, TRBD2 (6 bases). Germline CDR1 reads SGHTA; CDR2 reads FQGNSA. The CDR3 extends over 14 amino acids. V gave up 0 bases and J gave up 8 bases, with 11 bases separating them. The DNA for the CDR3 is TGTGCCAGCAGCTTAGCGGGAGGTAGGGATGAGCAGTTCTTC. Translated, it gives CASSLAGGRDEQFF.

This clonotype has at least ten counts. This chain joins TRBV5-1 and TRBJ2-7; D possibly corresponds to TRBD1 (5 bases). Between the trimmed V and J ends, which lost 5 bases and 0 bases, there was a span of 9 bases. Germline V gene lookup returns CDR1 SGHRS and CDR2 YFSETQ. The CDR3 runs to 13 residues. The CDR3 DNA follows: TGCGCCAGCAGGCTCGACAGCTCCTACGAGCAGTACTTC. This codes for CASRLDSSYEQYF.

The chain links TRBV9 to TRBJ2-1; possibly TRBD2 for D (5 bases). CDR1 is SGDLS and CDR2 is YYNGEE in the germline V gene. Trimming pared 2 bases from V and 4 bases from J, leaving 7 bases between. CDR3 length: 13 residues. The CDR3, as DNA: TGTGCCAGCAGCGTCGGGGTGTACAATGAGCAGTTCTTC. Residues: CASSVGVYNEQFF. The full variable domain, completed using reference TRBV9 and TRBJ2-1, is DSGVTQTPKHLITATGQRVTLRCSPRSGDLSVYWYQQSLDQGLQFLIQYYNGEERAKGNILERFSAQQFPDLHSELNLSSLELGDSALYFCASSVGVYNEQFFGPGTRLTVL.

This clonotype was found many times. The chain joins TRBV7-8 to TRBJ2-2, with D unclear. There are 15 residues in the CDR3. Germline V lookup: CDR1 SGHVS, CDR2 FQNEAQ. Deletions cut 3 bases from V and 2 bases from J, with 10 bases between. The CDR3 DNA is TGTGCCAGCAGCTTTAATGCACTCAACACCGGGGAGCTGTTTTTT. It translates to CASSFNALNTGELFF.

This sequence joins TRBV20-1 and TRBJ2-7; 13 bases align to TRBD2. The trim removed 1 base at V and 5 bases at J, leaving 8 bases unmatched. Germline V gene sequence: CDR1 DFQATT, CDR2 SNEGSKA (reference sequence). There are 16 residues in the CDR3. The CDR3 nucleotides are TGCAGTGCTAGAGGGGTGGGACTAGCGGGAAGCAACGAGCAGTACTTC. It translates to CSARGVGLAGSNEQYF.

This clonotype was detected a few times. The chain uses TRBV5-1 and TRBJ2-7; tentative D call: TRBD1 (6 bases). In germline, CDR1 is SGHRS, CDR2 YFSETQ. CDR3 length equals 14 residues. Trimming took off 2 bases at V and 2 bases at J, with 11 bases between the two ends. CDR3 region: CASSFRDMAYEQYF. The CDR3 DNA reads TGCGCCAGCAGCTTCCGGGACATGGCCTACGAGCAGTACTTC.

This clonotype was found a few times. This chain links TRBV27 with TRBJ1-2; D is uncertain. V was pared by 7 bases and J by 8 bases, with 14 bases between. The length of the CDR3 is 12 residues. CDR1 is MNHEY, CDR2 SMNVEV, per germline (reference sequence). The CDR3 spells CASTDPLGGYTF. DNA for the CDR3: TGTGCCAGCACGGACCCCCTGGGGGGCTACACCTTC.

This chain connects TRBV3-1 to TRBJ2-3; maybe TRBD2 (6 bases). Trimming cost V 3 bases and J 6 bases, with 22 bases left between them. This CDR3 is 17 amino acids long. CDR1 LGHDT and CDR2 YNNKEL come from the germline V gene (reference sequence). The CDR3 reads CASSHSPGLKSADTQYF. In DNA form, the CDR3 reads TGTGCCAGCAGCCATTCCCCGGGACTGAAGTCCGCTGATACGCAGTATTTT.

This sequence joins TRBV7-9 and TRBJ2-7, with TRBD1 identical over 7 bases. The junction had 3 bases not matched to a gene; V was cut back by 1 base and J by 3 bases. This CDR3 is 14 amino acids long. Germline V CDR1 and CDR2: SEHNR, FQNEAQ (reference sequence). The CDR3 sequence is CASSLEGTVYEQYF. CDR3 in DNA: TGTGCCAGCAGCTTAGAGGGGACAGTCTACGAGCAGTACTTC.

This clonotype was observed at least ten times. The V call is TRBV4-3, the J call TRBJ2-6; D may be TRBD1 (5 bases). Germline loops: CDR1 LGHNA, CDR2 YSLEER. V was cut by 0 bases and J by 9 bases, with 21 bases left in between. The CDR3 sequence is 18 residues long. The CDR3 loop is CASSQDYSPDSRVNVLTF. The CDR3 DNA reads TGCGCCAGCAGCCAAGATTATTCCCCCGATTCCAGGGTCAACGTCCTGACTTTC.

This clonotype was counted ten times or more. The V and J genes are TRBV7-9 and TRBJ2-3; a weak D match, TRBD2 (8 bases). CDR1 is SEHNR and CDR2 is FQNEAQ in the germline V gene (reference sequence). This CDR3 spans 16 amino acids. Deletions cut 5 bases from V and 2 bases from J, with 17 bases between. The CDR3 protein is CASSGGRTGYTDTQYF. DNA for the CDR3: TGTGCCAGCAGCGGCGGGAGGACAGGATACACAGATACGCAGTATTTT.

The V call is TRBV3-1, the J call TRBJ2-1, with D perhaps matching TRBD2 (6 bases). CDR1 LGHDT and CDR2 YNNKEL come from the germline V gene (reference sequence). The germline V and J ends were trimmed by 1 base and 6 bases, with 22 bases remaining between them. The CDR3 is made up of 18 amino acids. CDR3 nucleotides: TGTGCCAGCAGCCAAGTCCTCGGGGTAGCGGACTTAGGCAATGAGCAGTTCTTC. It specifies CASSQVLGVADLGNEQFF.

This clonotype was observed at least ten times. The chain combines TRBV7-2 with TRBJ2-1, with D possibly matching TRBD1 (5 bases). Looked up from germline, CDR1 is SGHTA and CDR2 is FQGNSA. The CDR3 is made up of 14 amino acids. Trimming left V 2 bases short and J 1 base short, with 6 bases between. This CDR3 reads CASSLRTSYNEQFF. CDR3 DNA: TGTGCCAGCAGCTTAAGGACATCCTACAATGAGCAGTTCTTC.

The chain employs TRBV9 and TRBJ1-2; 7 bases fit TRBD1. The CDR3 has 13 amino acids. Trimming cost V 0 bases and J 6 bases; bases outside gene matches: 2. Germline V lookup: CDR1 SGDLS, CDR2 YYNGEE. The CDR3 protein is CASSVATGDGYTF. For the CDR3, the DNA is TGTGCCAGCAGCGTAGCTACAGGGGATGGCTACACCTTC.

This clonotype was found a few times. This chain uses TRBV20-1 with TRBJ1-5, with a tentative D call TRBD1 (5 bases). V was shortened by 5 bases and J by 6 bases, with 17 bases between the two germline ends. CDR1 is DFQATT, CDR2 SNEGSKA, per germline (reference sequence). This CDR3 comprises 14 residues. CDR3 coding DNA: TGCAGTGCTCAGGCGGACGGGGGAAGTCAGCCCCAGCATTTT. Its translation: CSAQADGGSQPQHF.

A few counts support this clonotype. V gene TRBV6-5 combines with J gene TRBJ1-6; TRBD1 is a possible D gene (5 bases). Germline V lookup: CDR1 MNHEY, CDR2 SVGAGI. The CDR3 runs 13 residues. V was pared by 6 bases and J by 10 bases, with 13 bases between. The CDR3 DNA reads as TGTGCCAGCAGCCTAGGGGAATCATCACCCCTCCACTTT. Protein product: CASSLGESSPLHF.

This chain connects TRBV5-1 to TRBJ2-7; possibly TRBD1 or TRBD2 for D (5 bases each). Germline values: CDR1 SGHRS, CDR2 YFSETQ. The CDR3 runs to 14 residues. V was clipped by 3 bases and J by 2 bases, with 12 bases between them. This CDR3 is CASSSGRGTYEQYF. The CDR3, as DNA: TGCGCCAGCAGCTCAGGGAGAGGGACCTACGAGCAGTACTTC.